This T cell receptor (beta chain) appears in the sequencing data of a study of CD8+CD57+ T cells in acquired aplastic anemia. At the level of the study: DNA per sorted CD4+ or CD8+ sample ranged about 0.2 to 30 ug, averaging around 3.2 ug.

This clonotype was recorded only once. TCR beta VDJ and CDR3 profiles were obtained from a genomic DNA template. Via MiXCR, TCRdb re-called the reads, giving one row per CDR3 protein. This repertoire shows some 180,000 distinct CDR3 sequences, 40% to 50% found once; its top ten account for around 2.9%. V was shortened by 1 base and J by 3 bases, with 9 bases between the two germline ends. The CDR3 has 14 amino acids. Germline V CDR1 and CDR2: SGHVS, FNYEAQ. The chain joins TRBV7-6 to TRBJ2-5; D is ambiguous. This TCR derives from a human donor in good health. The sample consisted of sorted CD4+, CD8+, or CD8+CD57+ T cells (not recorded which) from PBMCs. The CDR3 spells CASSLGVGKETQYF. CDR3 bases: TGTGCCAGCAGCTTAGGGGTGGGGAAAGAGACCCAGTACTTC.